This passage covers 16 T cell receptor beta chains from one sample sequenced in a study of blood T cells in healthy people across ages. Through a sample-barcoded 5' primer and a J-beta primer mix, a second PCR was run for about 6 to 11 cycles. TCRdb passed the 5' RACE reads through MiXCR, listing each CDR3 protein once. The data contain approximately 1.5 million distinct CDR3 sequences, about 32% of them seen just once; the ten biggest clones take up about 11%. Specimen: blood. The receptors were gathered from a woman in her 30s in good health.

The CDR3 is CASSVETSGSAGGEQYF. The CDR3, as DNA: TGTGCCAGCAGCGTAGAAACTAGCGGGAGTGCGGGGGGAGAGCAGTACTTC. V and J are TRBV9 and TRBJ2-7, with TRBD2 matching 11 bases. This CDR3 is built from 17 residues. V was clipped by 0 bases and J by 7 bases; unmatched bases: 12. The germline V gene encodes CDR1 SGDLS and CDR2 YYNGEE.

The J gene is TRBJ1-1, the V gene TRBV4-1; D is possibly TRBD1 (6 bases). This CDR3 is 12 amino acids long. Trimming stripped 4 bases from V and 7 bases from J, with 10 bases between. CDR1 MGHRA and CDR2 YSYEKL come from the germline V gene. Here the CDR3 reads CASSPQGIEAFF. CDR3 coding DNA: TGCGCCAGCAGCCCGCAGGGGATTGAAGCTTTCTTT.

This clonotype has a handful of counts. V is TRBV5-1 and J is TRBJ2-5; D call uncertain. Germline-derived CDR1 and CDR2 are SGHRS and YFSETQ. The CDR3 has 13 amino acids. Trimming removed 4 bases at V and 4 bases at J, with 11 bases between. The CDR3 reads CASSNGGGETQYF. The CDR3 DNA reads TGCGCCAGCAGCAATGGCGGTGGAGAGACCCAGTACTTC.

J is TRBJ2-1 and V is TRBV6-1; 8 nucleotides match TRBD2. Germline V gene sequence: CDR1 MNHNS, CDR2 SASEGT. The V and J ends lost 6 bases and 0 bases, in that order; junction bases with no gene match: 22. The CDR3 is 21 amino acids. The DNA for the CDR3 is TGTGCCAGCAGCTCATTACTAGCGGAGGACGAAACGAGTGGCTCCTACAATGAGCAGTTCTTC. As protein: CASSSLLAEDETSGSYNEQFF.

This clonotype appeared a few times. The chain has TRBV27 and TRBJ2-2; D uncertain. V dropped 3 bases and J dropped 4 bases, with 15 bases sitting between them. The CDR3 is made up of 16 amino acids. Germline-derived CDR1 and CDR2 are MNHEY and SMNVEV (reference sequence). DNA of the CDR3: TGTGCCAGCAGTTTCTGGTCGGGCTACAGCACCGGGGAGCTGTTTTTT. Amino acids: CASSFWSGYSTGELFF.

This clonotype occurred a few times. The genes are TRBV10-3 and TRBJ2-7; 9 bases are shared with TRBD1. V dropped 4 bases and J dropped 6; count of bases not matched to a gene: 13. Per germline, CDR1 ENHRY and CDR2 SYGVKD. This CDR3 has 16 amino acids. CDR3 protein: CAISAPVGQGLGEQYF. Written as DNA, the CDR3 is TGTGCCATCAGTGCTCCAGTGGGACAGGGACTTGGCGAGCAGTACTTC.

The chain uses TRBV6-2 or TRBV6-3 and TRBJ2-7; D is perhaps TRBD2 (5 bases). CDR1 and CDR2 from the germline V gene are MNHEY and SVGEGT. The CDR3 is 15 amino acids. With 0 bases removed from V and 0 bases from J, the gap between germline ends came to 9 bases. The CDR3 is CASSYSDLSSYEQYF. The CDR3 nucleotides read TGTGCCAGCAGTTACTCGGACTTAAGCTCCTACGAGCAGTACTTC.

A single count supports this clonotype. V and J are TRBV19 and TRBJ2-1; the match to TRBD2 covers 14 bases. CDR1 is LNHDA and CDR2 is SQIVND in the germline V gene (reference sequence). The CDR3 is 16 residues long. V trimming: 3 bases; J trimming: 8 bases; junction bases outside the gene matches: 6. The chain's CDR3 is CASSMGTSGSWDEQFF. Written as DNA, the CDR3 is TGTGCCAGTAGTATGGGGACTAGCGGGAGTTGGGATGAGCAGTTCTTC.

The V call is TRBV3-1, the J call TRBJ2-7; D unclear. Between the trimmed V and J ends, which lost 1 base and 6 bases, there was a span of 10 bases. The CDR3 loop spans 13 amino acids. The V gene's germline CDR1 is LGHDT and CDR2 YNNKEL (reference sequence). The CDR3 DNA follows: TGTGCCAGCAGCCAAGTACGAGAAGGCGAGCAGTACTTC. Translated, it gives CASSQVREGEQYF.

The gene calls are TRBV27 and TRBJ2-5; TRBD2 matches at 8 bases. Germline lookup yields CDR1 MNHEY and CDR2 SMNVEV (reference sequence). Unmatched junction bases numbered 10, after V lost 4 bases and J lost 9 bases. This CDR3 spans 14 amino acids. In DNA form, the CDR3 reads TGTGCCAGCAGTTCTAAGCGGGGGCCGGGGGCCCAGTACTTC. Translation: CASSSKRGPGAQYF.

This clonotype showed up many times. The CDR3 coding sequence is TGCGCCATCGGGACGGCTAATTCACCCCTCCACTTT. As protein: CAIGTANSPLHF. This chain uses TRBV4-1 with TRBJ1-6; possible D gene TRBD1, 5 bases. The length of the CDR3 is 12 residues. The V and J ends lost 10 bases and 6 bases respectively, with 10 bases between them. Germline lookup yields CDR1 MGHRA and CDR2 YSYEKL.

On this clonotype: At one boundary the junction diverges from the germline segment, which might be a read error. The chain uses TRBV20-1 and TRBJ1-1; 7 bases fit TRBD1. The CDR3 consists of 15 residues. CDR1 is DFQATT and CDR2 is SNEGSKA in the germline V gene (reference sequence). The CDR3 region is CSARDRDRWGTEAFF. CDR3 DNA: TGCAGTGCCAGAGACAGGGACCGATGGGGTACTGAAGCTTTCTTT.

This chain links TRBV5-1 with TRBJ1-2; possible D gene TRBD1, 5 bases. Germline CDR1 SGHRS, CDR2 YFSETQ. The CDR3 is 14 amino acids. Deletions cut 5 bases from V and 4 bases from J, with 15 bases between. Here the CDR3 DNA reads TGCGCCAGCAGGTCGACCAGGGACTTCTATGGCTACACCTTC. Its translation: CASRSTRDFYGYTF.

As regards this clonotype: One end of the junction varies from germline; a read error may be responsible. The chain employs TRBV5-6 and TRBJ2-5; 7 positions agree with TRBD1. The CDR3 extends over 17 amino acids. Per germline, CDR1 SGHDT and CDR2 YYEEEE. CDR3 region: CASSLTGKGLRQDTQYF. DNA for the CDR3: TGTGCCAGCAGTTTGACAGGGAAGGGTCTGAGGCAAGACACCCAGTACTTC.

This clonotype appeared a few times. The chain couples TRBV20-1 to TRBJ2-7; the D is unclear. The DNA end lines up better with TRBJ2-5; the J call may be wrong. Germline loops: CDR1 DFQATT, CDR2 SNEGSKA (reference sequence). This CDR3 has 16 amino acids. The CDR3 DNA sequence: TGCAGTGCTAGAGATCCCCCAGCAGGCAGCCAAGAGACCCAGTACTTC. As protein: CSARDPPAGSQETQYF.

The rearrangement links TRBV3-1 to TRBJ1-6; D is ambiguous. This CDR3 spans 15 amino acids. Germline assignment: CDR1 LGHDT and CDR2 YNNKEL (reference sequence). Between the trimmed V and J ends, which lost 4 bases and 6 bases, there was a span of 13 bases. CDR3: CASSPAQRSNSPLHF. The CDR3, as DNA: TGTGCCAGCAGCCCCGCACAGCGGTCTAATTCACCCCTCCACTTT.